One and the same sample provided the 29 T cell receptor beta chains below, sequenced in a study of molecular identifiers for immune sequencing clone quantification. MiXCR, run by TCRdb on the PCR reads, gives a single entry per CDR3 protein. This sample has roughly 630,000 distinct CDR3 sequences, with roughly 27% found just once. Sequenced material: naive CD8+ T cells from blood, with Jurkat cell RNA spiked in. Subset indicated: FACS-sorted CD8+CD4-CCR7+CD45RA+ naive T cells. The source is a human donor in good health. Some libraries in this study had Jurkat cell RNA spiked in.

This clonotype was observed at least ten times. The chain couples TRBV6-2 or TRBV6-3 to TRBJ2-7; perhaps TRBD2 as D (6 bases). The CDR3 consists of 13 residues. CDR1 and CDR2 (germline): MNHEY, SVGEGT. V was shortened by 2 bases and J by 7 bases, with 12 bases between the two germline ends. The CDR3 DNA is TGTGCCAGCAGTTACATTTTCGCGGGGGAGCAGTACTTC. It is translated as CASSYIFAGEQYF.

The chain joins TRBV25-1 to TRBJ1-1, with D hard to call. Trimming stripped 4 bases from V and 0 bases from J, with 9 bases between. Germline CDR1 MGHDK, CDR2 SYGVNS. The CDR3 is 14 residues long. The CDR3 DNA reads as TGTGCCAGCAGTGGATCAGTGATGAACACTGAAGCTTTCTTT. Protein product: CASSGSVMNTEAFF.

The chain joins TRBV20-1 to TRBJ2-1; 8 bases agree with TRBD2. The length of the CDR3 is 16 residues. V lost 4 bases and J lost 4; bases outside the gene matches: 12. The germline V gene has CDR1 DFQATT and CDR2 SNEGSKA (reference sequence). The chain's CDR3 is CSATDGRAVVYNEQFF. As DNA, the CDR3 is TGCAGTGCTACGGACGGGAGGGCCGTCGTGTACAATGAGCAGTTCTTC.

This chain uses TRBV11-2 with TRBJ2-7, with TRBD2 matching over 8 bases. J gave up 4 bases and V 2 bases, and 16 bases lay outside the gene matches. CDR3 length: 18 amino acids. Per germline, CDR1 SGHAT and CDR2 FQNNGV. The CDR3 here is CASSLLPDPGGPGYEQYF. The CDR3 DNA reads as TGTGCCAGCAGCTTACTCCCGGATCCGGGGGGGCCTGGGTACGAGCAGTACTTC.

Of note for this clonotype: At one end, the junction sequence differs from germline, possibly due to a read error. The rearrangement joins TRBV27 to TRBJ2-5; perhaps D is TRBD1 or TRBD2 (5 bases each). CDR1 MNHEY and CDR2 SMNVEV come from the germline V gene (reference sequence). CDR3 length: 15 amino acids. CDR3 nucleotides: TGTGCCAGCACCCCCGGGACGACCTTAGGAGAGACCCGGTACTTC. Encoded protein: CASTPGTTLGETRYF.

Concerning this clonotype itself: A much larger clone lies one base from this, so it may be a read error. The chain is built from TRBV30 and TRBJ2-7, with D uncertain. This CDR3 spans 13 amino acids. Per the germline V gene, CDR1 is GTSNPN and CDR2 is SVGIG (reference sequence). CDR3 region: CAWSLSTTAERYF. The CDR3, as DNA: TGTGCCTGGAGTCTTAGTACTACGGCCGAGCGGTACTTC.

The rearrangement uses TRBV7-9 and TRBJ2-7; D is unclear. Trimming left V 0 bases short and J 6 bases short, with 9 bases between. The CDR3 is 13 amino acids. From germline, CDR1 is SEHNR and CDR2 FQNEAQ (reference sequence). The CDR3 loop reads CASSLAPSAEQYF. CDR3 bases: TGTGCCAGCAGCTTAGCGCCCAGCGCCGAGCAGTACTTC.

V and J are TRBV12-3 or TRBV12-4 and TRBJ2-7; 11 bases map to TRBD1. The CDR3 is made up of 17 amino acids. J gave up 1 base and V 4 bases, and 9 bases lay outside the gene matches. The CDR3 sequence is CASSSSEGDRGSYEQYF. The CDR3 bases are TGTGCCAGCAGTTCTTCTGAGGGGGACAGGGGGTCCTACGAGCAGTACTTC.

This clonotype has at least ten counts. V usage is TRBV13 and J usage is TRBJ1-2; no clear D gene. Per germline, CDR1 PRHDT and CDR2 FYEKMQ (reference sequence). This CDR3 comprises 12 residues. V lost 5 bases to trimming and J lost 2 bases, with 6 bases between them. The CDR3 here is CASSGQNYGYTF. The CDR3 nucleotides read TGTGCCAGCAGCGGGCAGAACTATGGCTACACCTTC.

This clonotype has ten or more counts. V usage is TRBV5-3 and J usage is TRBJ2-7; D unclear. TRBV5-3 is flagged as an ORF with uncertain function. Trimming shortened V by 8 bases and J by 9 bases, and 21 bases separated the two germline ends. The length of the CDR3 is 13 residues. DNA of the CDR3: TGTGCCAGCAGGATCACCGGTGGCTTCGGGCAGTACTTC. Encoded protein: CASRITGGFGQYF.

In the case of this clonotype: A much larger clone sits a single nucleotide away, making a read error possible. The V and J genes are TRBV4-3 and TRBJ2-3, with D possibly being TRBD2 (5 bases). Germline CDR1 reads LGHNA; CDR2 reads YSLEER. The length of the CDR3 is 15 residues. The V gene lost 0 bases and the J gene lost 3 bases, with 10 bases spanning the gap. The CDR3 protein is CASSQDGVRTDTQYF. As DNA, the CDR3 is TGCGCCAGCAGCCAAGACGGGGTTAGGACAGATACGCAGTATTTT.

This clonotype was seen more than once but under ten times. The V call is TRBV6-2 or TRBV6-3, the J call TRBJ2-3; 8 bases line up with TRBD2. The V segment lost 4 bases and the J segment 2 bases; nucleotides outside the gene matches: 17. CDR3 length equals 19 residues. Germline CDR1 MNHEY, CDR2 SVGEGT. The CDR3 loop reads CASSWAGDAAGASTDTQYF. CDR3 DNA sequence: TGTGCCAGCAGTTGGGCAGGGGATGCAGCGGGAGCCTCCACAGATACGCAGTATTTT.

This clonotype came up many times. V gene TRBV7-9 combines with J gene TRBJ2-5; TRBD2 might be the D (6 bases). CDR3 length: 15 residues. Trimming cost V 1 base and J 2 bases, with 11 bases left between them. CDR1 and CDR2 from the germline V gene are SEHNR and FQNEAQ (reference sequence). CDR3 sequence reads: CASSLVTGVQETQYF. Written as DNA, the CDR3 is TGTGCCAGCAGCTTAGTTACGGGAGTACAAGAGACCCAGTACTTC.

This clonotype was found once. A much larger clonotype is one base distant, so this may be a read error. The chain employs TRBV7-9 and TRBJ2-3, with D maybe TRBD2 (6 bases). V lost 7 bases, J lost 1 base, and 18 bases lay in between. The CDR3 extends over 16 amino acids. Per germline, CDR1 SEHNR and CDR2 FQNEAQ (reference sequence). CDR3 DNA: TGTGCCAGCACCTTCCTCAGCTGGGGGGGCACAGATACGCAGTATTTT. It translates to CASTFLSWGGTDTQYF.

A word on this clonotype: Since a much larger clone is just one base distant, this may be a read error. The V gene is TRBV28, the J gene TRBJ2-7; no reliable D call. CDR3 size: 13 residues. With 11 bases removed from V and 4 bases from J, the gap between germline ends came to 18 bases. The germline CDR1 and CDR2 sequences are MDHEN and SYDVKM. CDR3 in amino acids: CACKGRGVYEQYF. The CDR3 DNA follows: TGTGCCTGCAAAGGACGTGGGGTGTACGAGCAGTACTTC.

This sequence joins TRBV27 and TRBJ2-7, with D possibly being TRBD2 (6 bases). Germline V gene sequence: CDR1 MNHEY, CDR2 SMNVEV (reference sequence). V was trimmed by 4 bases and J by 2 bases, leaving 12 bases between them. The CDR3 is 14 residues long. Written as DNA, the CDR3 is TGTGCCAGCAGTTCAATATCTAGCGCCTACGAGCAGTACTTC. It yields the protein CASSSISSAYEQYF.

At least ten counts were recorded for this clonotype. The chain is built from TRBV14 and TRBJ2-3; 9 bases fit TRBD2. CDR3 length equals 16 residues. Trimming cost V 1 base and J 4 bases; bases outside gene matches: 6. Germline-derived CDR1 and CDR2 are SGHDN and FVKESK. CDR3 sequence reads: CASSQVGGLAADTQYF. The CDR3 nucleotides read TGTGCCAGCAGCCAAGTTGGGGGACTAGCAGCAGATACGCAGTATTTT.

This clonotype has more than one count but fewer than ten. The chain carries TRBV5-4 and TRBJ2-3; TRBD2 aligns across 8 bases. CDR3 size: 16 residues. V dropped 1 base and J dropped 4; count of bases not matched to a gene: 8. Germline V CDR1 and CDR2: SGHNT, YYREEE (reference sequence). The CDR3 sequence: CASSLRGSGVADTQYF. The CDR3 DNA sequence: TGTGCCAGCAGCTTGAGGGGTAGCGGGGTTGCAGATACGCAGTATTTT.

A few counts support this clonotype. The CDR3 sequence: CASSVVGDSYEQYF. The CDR3 nucleotides are TGTGCCAGCAGCGTAGTGGGGGACTCCTACGAGCAGTACTTC. The chain employs TRBV9 and TRBJ2-7, with D perhaps matching TRBD1 or TRBD2 (5 bases each). Per germline, CDR1 SGDLS and CDR2 YYNGEE. There are 14 residues in the CDR3. The ends were cut back, 0 bases at V and 0 bases at J, with 7 bases in the middle.

This sequence joins TRBV20-1 and TRBJ2-7, with 9 bases that match TRBD1. CDR1 and CDR2 (germline): DFQATT, SNEGSKA (reference sequence). The CDR3 covers 15 residues. V lost 5 bases and J lost 6; bases outside the gene matches: 14. This CDR3 is CSAYPRGQGTCEQYF. CDR3 in DNA: TGCAGTGCTTACCCACGGGGACAGGGCACCTGCGAGCAGTACTTC.

This clonotype was counted a few times. V gene TRBV5-6 combines with J gene TRBJ2-7; D possibly corresponds to TRBD2 (6 bases). This CDR3 spans 14 amino acids. V was clipped by 1 base and J by 4 bases, with 12 bases between them. In germline, CDR1 is SGHDT, CDR2 YYEEEE. The CDR3 here is CASSLQLASYEQYF. CDR3 sequence (DNA): TGTGCCAGCAGCTTGCAGCTAGCGTCATACGAGCAGTACTTC.

This clonotype was picked up many times. V gene TRBV12-3 or TRBV12-4 combines with J gene TRBJ1-1; D remains ambiguous. This CDR3 comprises 11 residues. Trimming took 8 bases from V and 5 from J, leaving 9 bases between them. CDR3 DNA: TGTGCCAGCCAATTAAGGACTGAAGCTTTCTTT. Translated: CASQLRTEAFF.

The chain uses TRBV28 and TRBJ2-7, with D uncertain. This CDR3 region has 13 residues. Germline values: CDR1 MDHEN, CDR2 SYDVKM. V lost 7 bases to trimming and J lost 2 bases, with 12 bases between them. In DNA form, the CDR3 reads TGTGCCAGCAACATACAGAGAACCTACGAGCAGTACTTC. Amino acids: CASNIQRTYEQYF.

At least ten counts were recorded for this clonotype. The chain has TRBV29-1 and TRBJ1-1; D may be TRBD1 (5 bases). CDR3 length: 15 residues. Germline V CDR1 and CDR2: SQVTM, ANQGSEA. V was trimmed by 5 bases and J by 1 base, leaving 17 bases between them. DNA for the CDR3: TGCAGCGTTCGGGGGGGGGATTCCCGGAACACTGAAGCTTTCTTT. Translating gives CSVRGGDSRNTEAFF. Full variable domain (remainder filled in from reference TRBV29-1 and TRBJ1-1): SAVISQKPSRDICQRGTSLTIQCQVDSQVTMMFWYRQQPGQSLTLIATANQGSEATYESGFVIDKFPISRPNLTFSTLTVSNMSPEDSSIYLCSVRGGDSRNTEAFFGQGTRLTVV.

This clonotype was observed a single time. The chain uses TRBV13 and TRBJ2-1; D is uncertain. CDR3 size: 15 residues. Trimming left V 0 bases short and J 2 bases short, with 8 bases between. The V gene's germline CDR1 is PRHDT and CDR2 FYEKMQ (reference sequence). The CDR3 here is CASSLGVDPYNEQFF. The CDR3 region has the DNA TGTGCCAGCAGCTTAGGGGTAGATCCCTACAATGAGCAGTTCTTC.

This clonotype was counted at least ten times. The genes are TRBV28 and TRBJ2-3, with D perhaps matching TRBD2 (7 bases). Trimming took off 7 bases at V and 0 bases at J, with 17 bases between the two ends. The germline V gene encodes CDR1 MDHEN and CDR2 SYDVKM. There are 16 residues in the CDR3. The CDR3 sequence is CASISVGGPSTDTQYF. The CDR3 DNA reads as TGTGCCAGCATTTCGGTCGGGGGGCCTAGCACAGATACGCAGTATTTT.

This clonotype was recorded at least ten times. The J gene is TRBJ2-1, the V gene TRBV7-2, with 9 bases matching TRBD2. The CDR3 has 16 amino acids. J was trimmed by 8 bases and V by 3 bases; bases with no gene match: 11. The V gene's germline CDR1 is SGHTA and CDR2 FQGNSA. The chain's CDR3 is CASSLKSGLATDEQFF. The DNA of the CDR3 is TGTGCCAGCAGCTTGAAATCGGGACTAGCTACGGATGAGCAGTTCTTC.

This clonotype has ten or more counts. The chain carries TRBV11-2 and TRBJ2-4; D might be TRBD1 (6 bases). Germline values: CDR1 SGHAT, CDR2 FQNNGV. The CDR3 is 17 amino acids. Trimming removed 5 bases at V and 8 bases at J, with 25 bases between. The CDR3 loop is CASSAPTGTSLGHIQYF. DNA for the CDR3: TGTGCCAGCAGCGCCCCAACCGGGACATCTCTGGGGCACATTCAGTACTTC.

This clonotype was seen more than once but under ten times. This chain uses TRBV6-2 or TRBV6-3 with TRBJ2-1; the D gene is possibly TRBD2 (5 bases). CDR3 length: 14 residues. V gave up 7 bases and J gave up 4 bases, with 14 bases separating them. CDR1 and CDR2 (germline): MNHEY, SVGEGT. The chain's CDR3 is CASTNQLDYNEQFF. The CDR3 bases are TGTGCCAGCACCAACCAACTAGATTACAATGAGCAGTTCTTC.